The entry below gives a single T cell receptor beta chain sequence along with its context. Its antigen remains undetermined. No base quality information exists; no much larger clone differs at one position. Sequences MNHEY (CDR1) and SMNVEV (CDR2) are obtained from the germline V gene (reference sequence). V loses 5 bases, J loses 0 bases, and the germline ends lie 16 bases apart. Measured from the cysteine to the phenylalanine, the CDR3 is 16 residues long. Kept here is only the CDR3 DNA, which spans 48 bases and is read in frame from base 1. This record belongs to a study of T cell repertoires in cytomegalovirus infection (dated by TCRdb to between 2018 and 2021). For the study in its entirety: The peptide stimulations were aimed at well-studied HLA-B-restricted epitopes as well as recently identified HLA-C-restricted CMV epitopes, whose presentation resists viral immunomodulation. Donor HLA type was relevant to the analysis, because carriage of CMV infection together with the matching HLA type was indicated by public TCR beta signatures.

Overall results and qualifications from the work: The ex vivo response was dominated by HLA-C-restricted CMV-specific TCR beta clonotypes, which also provided the single most frequent clonotype in two of eight donors. Cumulative frequency of public TCR beta family members discriminated carriers of CMV infection plus the relevant HLA type in this cohort and an independent approximately 370-donor cohort.

In light of the paper, this sample's treatment or condition label describes: in vitro stimulation with specific CMV peptide epitopes to enrich CMV-specific T cells. Sequencing was carried out with an Illumina HiSeq 1500. The public sequencing data were trimmed at Q25 with fastp and processed into clonotypes with MiXCR by TCRdb, which kept only in-frame beta chains. Rows merge per CDR3 protein into single entries with the most common DNA and genes. The sample table records 550,000 to 850,000 distinct CDR3 sequences; around 35% of these occur just once. The ten largest clones represent about 20% of the sample.

This sequence originates from a human donor in good health (CMV status not recorded). Some clones in this sample may be carry-over from other donors' samples. Sequencing was performed on cultured PBMCs, taken from culture after CMV antigen stimulation. This sequence uses TRBV27 and TRBJ1-2; confidence is insufficient to name the D gene. CDR3 protein: CASSPTAYKANYGYTF. The nucleotide sequence reads TGTGCCAGCAGTCCTACAGCGTACAAAGCTAACTATGGCTACACCTTC.